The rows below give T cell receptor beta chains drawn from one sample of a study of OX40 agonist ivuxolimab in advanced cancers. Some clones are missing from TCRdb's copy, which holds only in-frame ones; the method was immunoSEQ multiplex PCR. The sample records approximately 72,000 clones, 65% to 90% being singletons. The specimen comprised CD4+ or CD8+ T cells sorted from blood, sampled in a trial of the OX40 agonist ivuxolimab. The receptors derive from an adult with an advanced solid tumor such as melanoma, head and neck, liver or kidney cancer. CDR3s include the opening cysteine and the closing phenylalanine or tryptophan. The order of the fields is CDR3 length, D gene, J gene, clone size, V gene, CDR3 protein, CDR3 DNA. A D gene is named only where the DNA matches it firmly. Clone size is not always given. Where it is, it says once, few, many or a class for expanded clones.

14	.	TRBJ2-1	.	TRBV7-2	CASSLGQVDNEQFF	TGTGCCAGCAGCTTAGGGCAGGTGGACAATGAGCAGTTCTTC
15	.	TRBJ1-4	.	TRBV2	CASTRAPGFNEKLFF	TGTGCCAGCACCCGGGCCCCCGGATTTAATGAAAAACTGTTTTTT
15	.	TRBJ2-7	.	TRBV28	CASSQLYQGGYEQYF	TGTGCCAGCAGTCAACTTTACCAGGGTGGTTACGAGCAGTACTTC
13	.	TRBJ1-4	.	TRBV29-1	CSVETGDNEKLFF	TGCAGCGTTGAGACGGGGGATAATGAAAAACTGTTTTTT
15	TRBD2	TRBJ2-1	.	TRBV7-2	CASSLTGLANNEQFF	TGTGCCAGCAGCTTAACAGGACTAGCGAACAATGAGCAGTTCTTC
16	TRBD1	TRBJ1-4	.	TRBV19	CASSIVRTGGNEKLFF	TGTGCCAGTAGTATCGTCAGGACAGGGGGCAACGAAAAACTGTTTTTT
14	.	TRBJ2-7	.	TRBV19	CASSMDPGSYEQYF	TGTGCCAGTAGTATGGATCCGGGAAGCTACGAGCAGTACTTC
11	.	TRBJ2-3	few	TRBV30	CAWSVAGTQYF	TGTGCCTGGAGTGTAGCGGGTACGCAGTATTTT
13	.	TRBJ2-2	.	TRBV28	CASLGQNTGELFF	TGTGCCAGCCTTGGACAGAACACCGGGGAGCTGTTTTTT
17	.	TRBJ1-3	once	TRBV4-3	CASSLEGGAASGNTIYF	TGCGCCAGCAGCCTGGAGGGAGGAGCCGCCTCTGGAAACACCATATATTTT
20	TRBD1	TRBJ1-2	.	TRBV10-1	CASSVIPPGTAKWAGEGYTF	TGCGCCAGCAGTGTAATTCCCCCCGGGACAGCCAAATGGGCAGGGGAGGGCTACACCTTC
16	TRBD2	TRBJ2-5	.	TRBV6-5	CASSYYGREGRETQYF	TGTGCCAGCAGTTACTACGGGCGGGAGGGCCGGGAGACCCAGTACTTC
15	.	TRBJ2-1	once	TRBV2	CASSVSPSSYNEQFF	TGTGCCAGCAGTGTTAGTCCTTCTTCCTACAATGAGCAGTTCTTC
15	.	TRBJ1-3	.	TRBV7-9	CASSPLTGSGNTIYF	TGTGCCAGCAGCCCTCTGACGGGCTCTGGAAACACCATATATTTT
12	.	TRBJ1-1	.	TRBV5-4	CASSLANTEAFF	TGTGCCAGCAGCTTAGCGAACACTGAAGCTTTCTTT
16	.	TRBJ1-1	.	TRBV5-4	CASSWRTGRGNTEAFF	TGTGCCAGCAGCTGGCGAACAGGGAGGGGAAACACTGAAGCTTTCTTT
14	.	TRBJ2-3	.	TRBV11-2	CASSPGLATDTQYF	TGTGCCAGCAGTCCCGGACTCGCGACAGATACGCAGTATTTT
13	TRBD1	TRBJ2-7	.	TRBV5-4	CASSLQGAYEQYF	TGTGCCAGCAGCTTGCAGGGGGCCTACGAGCAGTACTTC
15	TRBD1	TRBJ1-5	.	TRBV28	CASSLFPGGSQPQHF	TGTGCCAGCAGTTTATTCCCAGGGGGCTCTCAGCCCCAGCATTTT
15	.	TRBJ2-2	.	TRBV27	CASSWGNLGTGELFF	TGTGCCAGCAGTTGGGGGAATTTGGGGACCGGGGAGCTGTTTTTT
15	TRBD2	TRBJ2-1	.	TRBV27	CASSSLGLAPDEQFF	TGTGCCAGCAGTTCCCTGGGACTAGCCCCCGATGAGCAGTTCTTC
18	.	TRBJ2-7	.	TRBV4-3	CASSQEASGRLLSYEQYF	TGCGCCAGCAGCCAAGAGGCCAGTGGCAGGCTGCTCTCCTACGAGCAGTACTTC
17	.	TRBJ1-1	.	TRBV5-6	CASSSPRADKLNTEAFF	TGTGCCAGCAGCTCCCCGAGGGCGGACAAGTTGAACACTGAAGCTTTCTTT
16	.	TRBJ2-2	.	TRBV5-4	CASSLGGPTNTGELFF	TGTGCCAGCAGCTTGGGGGGACCGACGAACACCGGGGAGCTGTTTTTT
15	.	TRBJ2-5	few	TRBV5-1	CASSLNPGQQETQYF	TGCGCCAGCAGCTTGAATCCCGGACAGCAAGAGACCCAGTACTTC
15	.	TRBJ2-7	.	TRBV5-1	CASSLDSAYSYEQYF	TGCGCCAGCAGCTTGGACAGCGCTTATTCCTACGAGCAGTACTTC
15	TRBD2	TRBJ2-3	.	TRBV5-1	CASSWMGGWADTQYF	TGCGCCAGCAGCTGGATGGGAGGGTGGGCAGATACGCAGTATTTT
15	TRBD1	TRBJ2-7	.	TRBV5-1	CASSLDYRGMYEQYF	TGCGCCAGCAGCTTGGATTACAGGGGTATGTACGAGCAGTACTTC
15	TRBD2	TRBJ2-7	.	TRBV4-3	CASSRGTSDSYEQYF	TGCGCCAGCAGCCGCGGGACTAGCGACTCCTACGAGCAGTACTTC
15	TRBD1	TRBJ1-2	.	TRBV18	CASSPRQGPPYGYTF	TGTGCCAGCTCACCACGACAGGGTCCCCCCTATGGCTACACCTTC
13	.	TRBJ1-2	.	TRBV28	CASRWGGDYGYTF	TGTGCCTCCCGGTGGGGGGGGGACTATGGCTACACCTTC
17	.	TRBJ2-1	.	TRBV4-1	CASSQGRAGRSYNEQFF	TGCGCCAGCAGCCAAGGTAGAGCGGGTCGCTCCTACAATGAGCAGTTCTTC
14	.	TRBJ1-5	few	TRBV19	CASVHEYSNQPQHF	TGTGCCAGTGTCCACGAATATAGCAATCAGCCCCAGCATTTT
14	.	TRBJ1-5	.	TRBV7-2	CASSLNRNDQPQHF	TGTGCCAGCAGCTTAAACAGGAACGATCAGCCCCAGCATTTT
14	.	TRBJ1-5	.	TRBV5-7	CASSGAGEGQPQHF	TGTGCCAGCAGCGGGGCAGGGGAGGGTCAGCCCCAGCATTTT
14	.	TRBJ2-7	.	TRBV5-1	CASSYRETSYEQYF	TGCGCCAGCAGCTACCGGGAGACCTCCTACGAGCAGTACTTC
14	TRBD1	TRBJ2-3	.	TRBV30	CAWILGTELSTQYF	TGTGCCTGGATACTGGGGACAGAGTTGAGTACGCAGTATTTT
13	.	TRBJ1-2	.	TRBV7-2	CASSLGPDYGYTF	TGTGCCAGCAGCTTAGGGCCGGACTATGGCTACACCTTC
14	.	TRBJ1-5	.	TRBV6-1	CASSTGRDNQPQHF	TGTGCCAGCTCTACCGGCAGGGACAATCAGCCCCAGCATTTT
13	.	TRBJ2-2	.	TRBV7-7	CASSLARTGELFF	TGTGCTAGCAGCCTGGCCCGTACCGGGGAGCTGTTTTTT
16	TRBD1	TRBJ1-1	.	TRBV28	CASSSPGQGARTEAFF	TGTGCCAGCAGTTCCCCCGGACAGGGGGCACGAACTGAAGCTTTCTTT
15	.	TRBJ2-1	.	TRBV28	CASSFRSGGNDEQFF	TGTGCCAGCAGTTTTCGTTCCGGGGGCAACGATGAGCAGTTCTTC
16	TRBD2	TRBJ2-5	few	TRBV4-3	CASSRTSGSDGETQYF	TGCGCCAGCAGCCGGACTAGCGGATCCGACGGAGAGACCCAGTACTTC
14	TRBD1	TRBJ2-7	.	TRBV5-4	CASSLDGTGGKQYF	TGTGCCAGCAGCTTGGACGGGACAGGGGGCAAGCAGTACTTC
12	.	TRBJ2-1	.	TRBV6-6	CASSYSSGVQFF	TGTGCCAGCAGTTACTCCTCGGGCGTGCAGTTCTTC